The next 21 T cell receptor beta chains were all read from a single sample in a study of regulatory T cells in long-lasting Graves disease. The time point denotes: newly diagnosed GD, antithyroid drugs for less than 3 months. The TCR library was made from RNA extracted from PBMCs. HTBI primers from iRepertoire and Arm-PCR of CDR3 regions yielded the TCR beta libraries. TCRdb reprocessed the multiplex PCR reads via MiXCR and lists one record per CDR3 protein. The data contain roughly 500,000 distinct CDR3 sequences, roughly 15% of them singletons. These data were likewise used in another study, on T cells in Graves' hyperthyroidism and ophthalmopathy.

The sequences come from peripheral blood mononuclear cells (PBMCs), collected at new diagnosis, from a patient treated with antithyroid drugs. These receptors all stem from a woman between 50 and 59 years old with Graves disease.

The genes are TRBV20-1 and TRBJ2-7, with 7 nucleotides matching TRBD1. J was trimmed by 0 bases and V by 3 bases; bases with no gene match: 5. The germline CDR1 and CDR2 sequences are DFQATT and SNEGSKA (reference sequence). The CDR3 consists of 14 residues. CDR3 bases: TGCAGTGCTAGTTTGACAGGGCACTCCTACGAGCAGTACTTC. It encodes CSASLTGHSYEQYF.

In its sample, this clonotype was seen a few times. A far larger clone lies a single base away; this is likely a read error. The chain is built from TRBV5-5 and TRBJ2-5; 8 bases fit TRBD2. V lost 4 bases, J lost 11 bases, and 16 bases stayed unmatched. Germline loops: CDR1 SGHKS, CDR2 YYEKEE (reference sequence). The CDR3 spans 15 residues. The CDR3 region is CASSIQREPYNEQYF. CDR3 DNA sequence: TGTGCCAGCAGCATCCAGCGGGAGCCCTACAATGAGCAGTACTTC.

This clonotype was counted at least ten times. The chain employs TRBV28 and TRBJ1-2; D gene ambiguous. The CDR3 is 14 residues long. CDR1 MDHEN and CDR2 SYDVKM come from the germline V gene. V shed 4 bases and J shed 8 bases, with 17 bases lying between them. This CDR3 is CASSSDLMFWGYTF. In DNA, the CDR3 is TGTGCCAGCAGTTCGGATTTAATGTTCTGGGGCTACACCTTC.

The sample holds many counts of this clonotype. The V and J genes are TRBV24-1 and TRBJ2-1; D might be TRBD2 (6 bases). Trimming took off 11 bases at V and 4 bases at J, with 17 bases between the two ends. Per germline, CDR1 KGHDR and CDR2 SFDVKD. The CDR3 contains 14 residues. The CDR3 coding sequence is TGTGCCAGCAATCGGCTAGCGCCTTACAATGAGCAGTTCTTC. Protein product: CASNRLAPYNEQFF.

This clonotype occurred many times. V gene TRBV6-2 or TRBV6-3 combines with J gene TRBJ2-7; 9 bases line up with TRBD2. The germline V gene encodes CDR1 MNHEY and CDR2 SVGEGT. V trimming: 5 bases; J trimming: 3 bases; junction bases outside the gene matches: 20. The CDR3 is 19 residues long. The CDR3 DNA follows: TGTGCCAGCAGTGAGGTAGCGGGAGAGGGAAGACGTTTCTTCTACGAGCAGTACTTC. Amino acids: CASSEVAGEGRRFFYEQYF.

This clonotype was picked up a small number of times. The CDR3 DNA reads as TGTGCCAGCAGCGGGGGGACACGGTCCGAGCAGTACTTC. Translated: CASSGGTRSEQYF. The chain employs TRBV28 and TRBJ2-7, with D tentatively TRBD2 (7 bases). The CDR3 consists of 13 residues. From germline, CDR1 is MDHEN and CDR2 SYDVKM. Trimming stripped 6 bases from V and 6 bases from J, with 15 bases between.

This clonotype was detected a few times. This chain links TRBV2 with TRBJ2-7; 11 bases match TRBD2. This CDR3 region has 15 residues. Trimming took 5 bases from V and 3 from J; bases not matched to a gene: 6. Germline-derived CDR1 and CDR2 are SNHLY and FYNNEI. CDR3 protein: CASSSLAGAFYEQYF. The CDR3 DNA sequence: TGTGCCAGCAGTTCACTAGCGGGAGCATTCTACGAGCAGTACTTC.

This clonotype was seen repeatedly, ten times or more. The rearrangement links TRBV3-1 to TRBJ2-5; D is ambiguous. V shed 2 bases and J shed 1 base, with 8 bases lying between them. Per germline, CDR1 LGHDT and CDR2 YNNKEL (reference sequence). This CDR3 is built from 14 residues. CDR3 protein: CASSQFLIQETQYF. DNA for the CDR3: TGTGCCAGCAGCCAATTCCTGATCCAAGAGACCCAGTACTTC.

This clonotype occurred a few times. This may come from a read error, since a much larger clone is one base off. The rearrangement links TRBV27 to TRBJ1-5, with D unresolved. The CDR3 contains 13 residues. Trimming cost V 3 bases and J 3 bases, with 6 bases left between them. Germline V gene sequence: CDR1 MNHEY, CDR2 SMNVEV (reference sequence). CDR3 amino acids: CASSFALNQPQHF. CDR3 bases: TGTGCCAGCAGTTTCGCCCTCAATCAGCCCCAGCATTTT.

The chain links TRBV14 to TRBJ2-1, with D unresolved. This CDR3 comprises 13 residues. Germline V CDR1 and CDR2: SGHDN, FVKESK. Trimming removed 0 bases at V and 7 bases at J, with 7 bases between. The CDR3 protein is CASSQDRQNEQFF. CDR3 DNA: TGTGCCAGCAGCCAAGATCGCCAGAATGAGCAGTTCTTC.

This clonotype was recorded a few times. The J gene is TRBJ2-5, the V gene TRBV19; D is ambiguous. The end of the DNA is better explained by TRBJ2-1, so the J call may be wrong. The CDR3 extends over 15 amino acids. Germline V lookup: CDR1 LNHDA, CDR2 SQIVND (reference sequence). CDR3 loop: CASSPNLMRSDEQFF. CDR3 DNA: TGTGCCAGTAGTCCAAACCTAATGCGGAGCGATGAGCAGTTCTTC.

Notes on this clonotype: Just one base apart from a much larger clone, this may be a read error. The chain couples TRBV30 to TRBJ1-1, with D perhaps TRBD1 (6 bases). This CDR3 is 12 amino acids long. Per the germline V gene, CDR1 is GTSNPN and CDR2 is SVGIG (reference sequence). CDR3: CASSVSGTEAFF. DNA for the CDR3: TGTGCCTCGAGTGTTTCCGGGACAGAAGCTTTCTTT. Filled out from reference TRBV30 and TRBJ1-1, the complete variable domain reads SQTIHQWPATLVQPVGSPLSLECTVEGTSNPNLYWYRQAAGRGLQLLFYSVGIGQISSEVPQNLSASRPQDRQFILSSKKLLLSDSGFYLCASSVSGTEAFFGQGTRLTVV.

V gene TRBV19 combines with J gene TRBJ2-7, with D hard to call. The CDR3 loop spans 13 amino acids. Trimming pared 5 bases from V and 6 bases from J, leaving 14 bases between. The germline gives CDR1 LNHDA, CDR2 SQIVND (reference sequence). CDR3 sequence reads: CASSGQSRGEQYF. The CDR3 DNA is TGTGCCAGTAGTGGGCAGAGTAGAGGCGAGCAGTACTTC.

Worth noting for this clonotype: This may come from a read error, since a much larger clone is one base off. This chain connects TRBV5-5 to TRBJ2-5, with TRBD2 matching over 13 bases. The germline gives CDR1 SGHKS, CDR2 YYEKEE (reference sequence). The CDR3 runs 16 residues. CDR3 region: CASSRMGLAGQEAQYF. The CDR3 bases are TGTGCCAGCAGCCGAATGGGACTAGCGGGGCAAGAGGCCCAGTACTTC.

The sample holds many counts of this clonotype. CDR3 nucleotides: TGTGCCAGCAGTTCCCCGAGACAGGGGGCTGGCACAGATACGCAGTATTTT. Protein: CASSSPRQGAGTDTQYF. The chain links TRBV28 to TRBJ2-3; TRBD1 matches at 10 bases. Germline trimming cut 4 bases from V and 1 base from J; bases unmatched to any gene: 8. Germline assignment: CDR1 MDHEN and CDR2 SYDVKM. There are 17 residues in the CDR3.

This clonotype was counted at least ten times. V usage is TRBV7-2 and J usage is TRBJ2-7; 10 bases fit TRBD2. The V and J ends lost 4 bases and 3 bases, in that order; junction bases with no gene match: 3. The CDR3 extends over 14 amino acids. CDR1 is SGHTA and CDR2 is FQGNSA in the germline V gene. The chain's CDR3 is CASSSGTSDYEQYF. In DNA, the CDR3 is TGTGCCAGCAGCTCCGGGACTAGCGACTACGAGCAGTACTTC.

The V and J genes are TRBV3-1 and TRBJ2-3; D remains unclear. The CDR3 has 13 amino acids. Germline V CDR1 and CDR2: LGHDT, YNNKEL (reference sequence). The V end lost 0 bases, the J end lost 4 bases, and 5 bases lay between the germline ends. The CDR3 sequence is CASSQDSADTQYF. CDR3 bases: TGTGCCAGCAGCCAAGATTCCGCAGATACGCAGTATTTT.

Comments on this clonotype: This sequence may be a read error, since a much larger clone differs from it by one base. The CDR3 here is CASRPGGGQGICSFF. DNA for the CDR3: TGTGCCAGCAGACCCGGGGGGGGACAGGGTATATGTAGTTTCTTT. The J gene is TRBJ1-1, the V gene TRBV2; 9 bases agree with TRBD1. CDR3 length: 15 amino acids. J lost 13 bases, V lost 6 bases, and 18 bases had no gene match. Per germline, CDR1 SNHLY and CDR2 FYNNEI.

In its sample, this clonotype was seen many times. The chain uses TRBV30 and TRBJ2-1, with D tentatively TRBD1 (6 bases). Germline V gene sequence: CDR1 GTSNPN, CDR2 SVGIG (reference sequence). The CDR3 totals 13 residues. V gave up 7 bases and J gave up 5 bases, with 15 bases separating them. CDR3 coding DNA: TGTGCCTCCAACAGGGTAGGGAACAATGAGCAGTTCTTC. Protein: CASNRVGNNEQFF.

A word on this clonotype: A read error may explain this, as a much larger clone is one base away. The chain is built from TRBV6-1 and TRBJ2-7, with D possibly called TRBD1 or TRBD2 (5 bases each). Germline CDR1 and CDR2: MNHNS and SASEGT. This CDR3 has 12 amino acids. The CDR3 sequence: CASSEWGYGQYF. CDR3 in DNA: TGTGCCAGCAGTGAATGGGGGTACGGGCAGTACTTC.

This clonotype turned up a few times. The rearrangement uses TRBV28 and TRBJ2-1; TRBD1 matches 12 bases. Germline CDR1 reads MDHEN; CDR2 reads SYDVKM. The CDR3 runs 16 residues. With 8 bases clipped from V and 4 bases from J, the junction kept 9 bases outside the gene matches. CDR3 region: CASLAGTGGAYNEQFF. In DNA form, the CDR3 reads TGTGCCAGCTTAGCCGGGACAGGGGGCGCGTACAATGAGCAGTTCTTC.